These 12 T cell receptor beta chains were all obtained from the same sample, sequenced in a study of cytomegalovirus exposure and HLA in healthy donors. Primers: 60 Vbeta forward and 13 Jbeta reverse. Only in-frame clones appear in the TCRdb table, and some are missing; sequencing was by immunoSEQ multiplex PCR. The sample shows roughly 200,000 clones, around 88% of them seen only once. Material for sequencing was PBMCs. Receptors originate from a woman under 30 in good health and CMV-seronegative.

J is TRBJ1-5 and V is TRBV11-3; no clear D. With 2 bases removed from V and 3 bases from J, the gap between germline ends came to 5 bases. From germline, CDR1 is SGHNT and CDR2 YENEEA. There are 13 residues in the CDR3. CDR3 sequence: CASSLFLNQPQHF. CDR3 DNA sequence: TGTGCCAGCAGCTTATTTCTCAATCAGCCCCAGCATTTT.

The rearrangement uses TRBV9 and TRBJ1-2, with 10 positions matching TRBD1. Germline assignment: CDR1 SGDLS and CDR2 YYNGEE. With V trimmed by 3 bases and J by 0 bases, 11 bases remained unmatched. The length of the CDR3 is 18 residues. DNA for the CDR3: TGTGCCAGCAGCGACCCCCGGGACAGGGGCCTTCCTAACTATGGCTACACCTTC. Translating gives CASSDPRDRGLPNYGYTF.

The chain links TRBV7-6 to TRBJ2-7; TRBD1 aligns across 7 bases. CDR3 size: 15 residues. The V segment lost 4 bases and the J segment 3 bases; nucleotides outside the gene matches: 9. Per the germline V gene, CDR1 is SGHVS and CDR2 is FNYEAQ. The CDR3 DNA reads TGTGCCAGCAGCTACGAGGGGGCTAGGGGCTACGAGCAGTACTTC. It specifies CASSYEGARGYEQYF.

The chain recombines TRBV18 with TRBJ1-2, with D possibly TRBD1 on 6 matching bases. V was trimmed by 6 bases and J by 2 bases, leaving 10 bases between them. Germline V gene data show CDR1 as KGHSH and CDR2 as LQKENI. The length of the CDR3 is 13 residues. The CDR3 DNA reads TGTGCCAGCTCGTTTCAGGGGAACTATGGCTACACCTTC. Protein: CASSFQGNYGYTF.

V gene TRBV2 combines with J gene TRBJ2-1, with TRBD2 identical over 9 bases. The length of the CDR3 is 15 residues. V shed 6 bases and J 8 bases; nucleotides not matched to a gene: 11. Germline CDR1 reads SNHLY; CDR2 reads FYNNEI. Here the CDR3 DNA reads TGTGCCAGCAGGCTAGCGGGAACCGCTACTCATGAGCAGTTCTTC. This translates into CASRLAGTATHEQFF.

The chain is built from TRBV5-4 and TRBJ2-3; 8 nucleotides match TRBD2. The CDR3 is made up of 16 amino acids. The V gene end was trimmed by 7 bases and the J gene end by 2 bases; junction bases not matched to a gene: 12. Germline V gives CDR1 SGHNT, CDR2 YYREEE (reference sequence). CDR3 residues: CASGMASGPYTDTQYF. The CDR3 DNA reads TGTGCCAGCGGCATGGCTAGCGGGCCTTACACAGATACGCAGTATTTT.

V gene TRBV7-9 combines with J gene TRBJ1-3, with 12 bases matching TRBD1. The J segment lost 8 bases and the V segment lost 5 bases, leaving 7 bases of the junction unmatched. The CDR3 runs 15 residues. Germline CDR1 SEHNR, CDR2 FQNEAQ (reference sequence). The DNA of the CDR3 is TGTGCCAGCAGCCCCCGGGACAGGGGGCGAGACACCATATATTTT. Translating gives CASSPRDRGRDTIYF.

The rearrangement uses TRBV25-1 and TRBJ1-2; D possibly corresponds to TRBD1 (5 bases). Germline CDR1 and CDR2: MGHDK and SYGVNS. V gave up 1 base and J gave up 10 bases, with 13 bases separating them. This CDR3 has 13 amino acids. In DNA form, the CDR3 reads TGTGCCAGCAGTGAATCGCAGGGTATCCTCTACACCTTC. This translates into CASSESQGILYTF.

The chain recombines TRBV4-2 with TRBJ2-1; 9 nucleotides agree with TRBD2. CDR3 length: 16 amino acids. With 0 bases clipped from V and 9 bases from J, the junction kept 9 bases outside the gene matches. CDR1 and CDR2 (germline): LGHNA, YNFKEQ. DNA for the CDR3: TGTGCCAGCAGCCAAGATTACGCGCGGGAGGGCGGTGAGCAGTTCTTC. Its translation is CASSQDYAREGGEQFF.

The V gene is TRBV10-1, the J gene TRBJ2-7; D may be TRBD1 (5 bases). V gave up 3 bases and J gave up 2 bases, with 17 bases separating them. The CDR3 extends over 16 amino acids. Per germline, CDR1 WNHNN and CDR2 SYGVQD (reference sequence). The CDR3 coding sequence is TGCGCCAGCAGTGACGAAAAGGCAGGGCGTCCCTACGAGCAGTACTTC. This sequence encodes CASSDEKAGRPYEQYF.

This clone was counted once. V is TRBV4-2 and J is TRBJ2-1; no clear D. CDR3 length: 14 residues. The V and J ends lost 0 bases and 9 bases respectively, with 12 bases between them. CDR1 is LGHNA, CDR2 YNFKEQ, per germline. The CDR3 bases are TGTGCCAGCAGCCAAGATGAACAGATCATTGAGCAGTTCTTC. Translated: CASSQDEQIIEQFF.

This chain uses TRBV4-3 with TRBJ2-3, with 7 bases that match TRBD2. Germline V gene data show CDR1 as LGHNA and CDR2 as YSLEER. There are 16 residues in the CDR3. V lost 0 bases and J lost 4; bases outside the gene matches: 7. The CDR3 DNA reads as TGCGCCAGCAGCCAAGAGTGGGGGGGATGGTCAGATACGCAGTATTTT. Translating it yields CASSQEWGGWSDTQYF.